This T cell receptor beta chain was observed in a study of shared clonotypes between healthy human individuals. Across the whole study: The study enrolled a couple of women and a few men aged 18 to 49.

Germline CDR1 is SEHNR and CDR2 is FQNEAQ (reference sequence). The ends were cut back, 1 base at V and 4 bases at J, with 13 bases in the middle. The CDR3 length is 15 residues. It was at deep level that the assay was run. Genomic DNA from each subset was divided evenly over several immunoSEQ plates. Sequencing used immunoSEQ multiplex PCR; TCRdb keeps in-frame clones, though not all of them. The sample records over 2 million clones, 92% being singletons. Those who donated were healthy HIV-negative adults, with no recent acute infections or vaccinations reported. This chain links TRBV7-9 with TRBJ1-2; D is possibly TRBD1 (5 bases). What was sequenced was naive CD4+ T cells from PBMCs. Subset: CD45RA+ positively selected. The clonotype was recovered from a man between 18 and 35 years old in good health. Some clones in this sample may be carry-over from other donors' samples. The CDR3 loop reads CASSLGAGGGYGYTF. The CDR3 DNA sequence: TGTGCCAGCAGCTTAGGGGCTGGGGGAGGCTATGGCTACACCTTC.